The rows below give T cell receptor beta chains drawn from one sample of a study of low-dose radiotherapy and immunotherapy resistance in tumors. MiXCR, applied by TCRdb to the reads, yields one record per CDR3 protein. The sample consists of 40,000 to 65,000 distinct CDR3 sequences, around 33% of them appearing once. The material was PBMCs, obtained after low-dose radiotherapy plus immunotherapy. These receptors originate from a male donor with rectosigmoid adenocarcinoma. The CDR3 runs from the conserved cysteine through the conserved F or W. The D gene is left open where the match is weak. Clone sizes are given selectively: once, few, many, or a class where the clone is expanded.

J gene: TRBJ2-2
clone size: NA
V gene: TRBV28
D gene: NA
CDR3 DNA: TGTGCCAGCAGTTCCCTTTGGGCCAGTGACACCGGGGAGCTGTTTTTT
CDR3 protein: CASSSLWASDTGELFF

J gene: TRBJ1-2
clone size: few
V gene: TRBV12-3/TRBV12-4
D gene: NA
CDR3 DNA: TGTGCCAGCAGTTTAAGGGCGCATGGCTACACCTTC
CDR3 protein: CASSLRAHGYTF

J gene: TRBJ2-4
clone size: many
V gene: TRBV2
D gene: NA
CDR3 DNA: TGTGCCAGCAGTACCAGCGAAAACATTCAGTACTTC
CDR3 protein: CASSTSENIQYF

J gene: TRBJ2-3
clone size: NA
V gene: TRBV29-1
D gene: NA
CDR3 DNA: TGCAGCTACCGGGCGCTTGAAAGCACAGATACGCAGTATTTT
CDR3 protein: CSYRALESTDTQYF

J gene: TRBJ1-6
clone size: many
V gene: TRBV12-3/TRBV12-4
D gene: TRBD1
CDR3 DNA: TGTGCCAGCAGTCTATGGACAGGGTCCTCACCCCTCCACTTT
CDR3 protein: CASSLWTGSSPLHF

J gene: TRBJ2-1
clone size: NA
V gene: TRBV28
D gene: TRBD1
CDR3 DNA: TGTGCCAGCAGTTTATTAGGACAGGGGCTCCACAATGAGCAGTTCTTC
CDR3 protein: CASSLLGQGLHNEQFF

J gene: TRBJ2-1
clone size: many
V gene: TRBV6-2/TRBV6-3
D gene: NA
CDR3 DNA: TGTGCCAGCAGTTACGGTAGACAGAATGAGCAGTTCTTC
CDR3 protein: CASSYGRQNEQFF

J gene: TRBJ2-4
clone size: many
V gene: TRBV10-2
D gene: NA
CDR3 DNA: TGCGCCAGCAGTGCGGGGAGGGGGCAAGCCAAAAACATTCAGTACTTC
CDR3 protein: CASSAGRGQAKNIQYF

J gene: TRBJ2-3
clone size: many
V gene: TRBV6-2/TRBV6-3
D gene: NA
CDR3 DNA: TGTGCCAGCAGTTACGTTGGCACGAACACAGATACGCAGTATTTT
CDR3 protein: CASSYVGTNTDTQYF

J gene: TRBJ2-7
clone size: few
V gene: TRBV27
D gene: NA
CDR3 DNA: TGTGCCAGCAGTTTACAGTCCGGGATTGCCTACGAGCAGTACTTC
CDR3 protein: CASSLQSGIAYEQYF

J gene: TRBJ2-3
clone size: few
V gene: TRBV15
D gene: NA
CDR3 DNA: TGTGCCACCAGCAGAGCGTCTAACACAGATACGCAGTATTTT
CDR3 protein: CATSRASNTDTQYF

J gene: TRBJ1-5
clone size: NA
V gene: TRBV27
D gene: NA
CDR3 DNA: TGTGCCATCCGGGGGGAGGGCGCATATCAGCCCCAGCATTTT
CDR3 protein: CAIRGEGAYQPQHF

J gene: TRBJ2-7
clone size: NA
V gene: TRBV4-2
D gene: TRBD2
CDR3 DNA: TGTGCCAGCAGCCAAGAGGCCCAGCGGGGTAGCTACGAGCAGTACTTC
CDR3 protein: CASSQEAQRGSYEQYF

J gene: TRBJ2-4
clone size: NA
V gene: TRBV6-2/TRBV6-3
D gene: TRBD2
CDR3 DNA: TGTGCCAGCAGCTATCGACTAGCAAACATTCAGTACTTC
CDR3 protein: CASSYRLANIQYF

J gene: TRBJ1-2
clone size: many
V gene: TRBV29-1
D gene: TRBD1
CDR3 DNA: TGCAGCGTTGAAGATCTTACGAGACAGGGGAACTATGGCTACACCTTC
CDR3 protein: CSVEDLTRQGNYGYTF

J gene: TRBJ2-2
clone size: many
V gene: TRBV24-1
D gene: NA
CDR3 DNA: TGTGCCACCAGTGATTTCGGTGTCGGGGAGCTGTTTTTT
CDR3 protein: CATSDFGVGELFF

J gene: TRBJ1-2
clone size: many
V gene: TRBV3-1
D gene: TRBD1
CDR3 DNA: TGTGCCAGCAGCGGACAGGAGACTAACTATGGCTACACCTTC
CDR3 protein: CASSGQETNYGYTF

J gene: TRBJ1-1
clone size: many
V gene: TRBV4-3
D gene: NA
CDR3 DNA: TGCGCCAGCAGCCAAGAGGGCAGGGGAGGCACTGAAGCTTTCTTT
CDR3 protein: CASSQEGRGGTEAFF

J gene: TRBJ2-1
clone size: NA
V gene: TRBV29-1
D gene: TRBD1
CDR3 DNA: TGCAGCGCGGAGACAGGGACATACAATGAGCAGTTCTTC
CDR3 protein: CSAETGTYNEQFF

J gene: TRBJ2-7
clone size: many
V gene: TRBV28
D gene: TRBD1
CDR3 DNA: TGTGCCAGCAGTTCAAGGGGGCCGAACTACGAGCAGTACTTC
CDR3 protein: CASSSRGPNYEQYF

J gene: TRBJ2-1
clone size: NA
V gene: TRBV7-3
D gene: NA
CDR3 DNA: TGTGCCAGCAGGAAAGAGGGGCCCCTCTCCTACAATGAGCAGTTCTTC
CDR3 protein: CASRKEGPLSYNEQFF